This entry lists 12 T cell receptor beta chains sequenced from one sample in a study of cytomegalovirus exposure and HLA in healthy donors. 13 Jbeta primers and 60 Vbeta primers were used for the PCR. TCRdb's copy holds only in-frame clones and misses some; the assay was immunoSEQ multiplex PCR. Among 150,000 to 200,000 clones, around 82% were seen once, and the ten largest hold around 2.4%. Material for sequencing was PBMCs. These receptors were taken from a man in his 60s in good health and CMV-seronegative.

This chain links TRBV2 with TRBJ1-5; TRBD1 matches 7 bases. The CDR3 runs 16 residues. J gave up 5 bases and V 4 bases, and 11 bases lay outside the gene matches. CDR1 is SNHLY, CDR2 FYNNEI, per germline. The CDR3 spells CASSGRDRVVDQPQHF. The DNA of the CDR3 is TGTGCCAGCAGTGGAAGAGACAGGGTGGTCGATCAGCCCCAGCATTTT. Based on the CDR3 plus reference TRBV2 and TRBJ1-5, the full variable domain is EPEVTQTPSHQVTQMGQEVILRCVPISNHLYFYWYRQILGQKVEFLVSFYNNEISEKSEIFDDQFSVERPDGSNFTLKIRSTKLEDSAMYFCASSGRDRVVDQPQHFGDGTRLSIL.

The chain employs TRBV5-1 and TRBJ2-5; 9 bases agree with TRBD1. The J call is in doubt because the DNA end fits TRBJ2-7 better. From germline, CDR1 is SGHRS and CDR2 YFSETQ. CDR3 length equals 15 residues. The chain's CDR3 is CASSEQGAPHLEQYF. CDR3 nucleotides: TGCGCCAGCAGCGAACAGGGGGCGCCTCACCTCGAGCAGTACTTC.

CDR3 loop: CAWSSPGDEQYF. The CDR3 DNA sequence: TGTGCCTGGAGCTCCCCAGGGGACGAGCAGTACTTC. V and J are TRBV30 and TRBJ2-7, with a tentative D call TRBD1 (6 bases). In germline, CDR1 is GTSNPN, CDR2 SVGIG (reference sequence). V was cut by 3 bases and J by 5 bases, with 11 bases left in between. The CDR3 has 12 residues.

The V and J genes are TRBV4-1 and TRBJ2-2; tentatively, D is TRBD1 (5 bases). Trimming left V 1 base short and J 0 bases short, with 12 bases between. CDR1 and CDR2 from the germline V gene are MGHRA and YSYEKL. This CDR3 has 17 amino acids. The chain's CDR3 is CASSQVQGSANTGELFF. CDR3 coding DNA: TGCGCCAGCAGCCAAGTTCAGGGATCGGCGAACACCGGGGAGCTGTTTTTT.

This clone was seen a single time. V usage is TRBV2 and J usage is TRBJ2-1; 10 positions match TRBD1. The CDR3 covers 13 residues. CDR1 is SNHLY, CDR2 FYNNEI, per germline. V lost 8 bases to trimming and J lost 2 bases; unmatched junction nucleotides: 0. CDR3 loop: CASDRGPYNEQFF. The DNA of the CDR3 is TGTGCCAGCGACAGGGGGCCCTACAATGAGCAGTTCTTC.

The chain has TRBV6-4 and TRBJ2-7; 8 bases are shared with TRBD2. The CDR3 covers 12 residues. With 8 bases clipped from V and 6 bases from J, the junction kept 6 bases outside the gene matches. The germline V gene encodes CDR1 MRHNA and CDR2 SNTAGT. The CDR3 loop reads CASGTRGSEQYF. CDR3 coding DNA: TGTGCCAGCGGGACTAGGGGGAGCGAGCAGTACTTC.

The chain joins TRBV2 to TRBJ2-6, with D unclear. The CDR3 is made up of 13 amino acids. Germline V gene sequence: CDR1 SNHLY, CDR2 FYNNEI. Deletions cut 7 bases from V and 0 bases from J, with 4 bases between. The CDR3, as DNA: TGTGCCAGCACCCTCTCTGGGGCCAACGTCCTGACTTTC. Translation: CASTLSGANVLTF.

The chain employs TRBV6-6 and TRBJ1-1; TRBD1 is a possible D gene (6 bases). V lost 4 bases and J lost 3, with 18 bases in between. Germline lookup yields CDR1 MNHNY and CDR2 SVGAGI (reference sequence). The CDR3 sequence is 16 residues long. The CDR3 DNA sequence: TGTGCCAGCAGTTTATACCCCAGGGGAAGGGACACTGAAGCTTTCTTT. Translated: CASSLYPRGRDTEAFF.

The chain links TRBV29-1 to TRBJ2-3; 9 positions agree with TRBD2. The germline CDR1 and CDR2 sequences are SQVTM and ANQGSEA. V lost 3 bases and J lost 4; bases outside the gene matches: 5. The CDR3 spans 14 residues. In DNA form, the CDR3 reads TGCAGCGTTGACATAGCGGGGGAAGCAGATACGCAGTATTTT. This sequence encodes CSVDIAGEADTQYF.

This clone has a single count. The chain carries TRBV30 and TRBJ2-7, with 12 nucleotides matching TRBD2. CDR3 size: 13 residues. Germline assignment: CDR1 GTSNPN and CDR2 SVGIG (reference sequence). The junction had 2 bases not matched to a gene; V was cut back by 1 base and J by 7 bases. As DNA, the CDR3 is TGTGCCTGGAGTGCCCTAGCGGGAGGGGAGCAGTACTTC. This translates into CAWSALAGGEQYF. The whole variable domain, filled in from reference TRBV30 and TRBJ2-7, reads SQTIHQWPATLVQPVGSPLSLECTVEGTSNPNLYWYRQAAGRGLQLLFYSVGIGQISSEVPQNLSASRPQDRQFILSSKKLLLSDSGFYLCAWSALAGGEQYFGPGTRLTVT.

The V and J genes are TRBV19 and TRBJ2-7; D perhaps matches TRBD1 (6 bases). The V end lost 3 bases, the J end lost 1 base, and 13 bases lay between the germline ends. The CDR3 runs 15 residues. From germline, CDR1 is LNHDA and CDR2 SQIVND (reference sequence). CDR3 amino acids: CASSITGTRSYEQYF. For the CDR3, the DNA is TGTGCCAGTAGTATCACAGGGACGAGGTCCTACGAGCAGTACTTC.

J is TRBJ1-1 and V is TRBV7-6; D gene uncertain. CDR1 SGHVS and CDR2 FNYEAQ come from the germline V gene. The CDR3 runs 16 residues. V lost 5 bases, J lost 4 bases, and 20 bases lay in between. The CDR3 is CASSPRRSPSATEAFF. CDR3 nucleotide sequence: TGTGCCAGCAGCCCCCGGCGGTCACCCTCGGCCACTGAAGCTTTCTTT.